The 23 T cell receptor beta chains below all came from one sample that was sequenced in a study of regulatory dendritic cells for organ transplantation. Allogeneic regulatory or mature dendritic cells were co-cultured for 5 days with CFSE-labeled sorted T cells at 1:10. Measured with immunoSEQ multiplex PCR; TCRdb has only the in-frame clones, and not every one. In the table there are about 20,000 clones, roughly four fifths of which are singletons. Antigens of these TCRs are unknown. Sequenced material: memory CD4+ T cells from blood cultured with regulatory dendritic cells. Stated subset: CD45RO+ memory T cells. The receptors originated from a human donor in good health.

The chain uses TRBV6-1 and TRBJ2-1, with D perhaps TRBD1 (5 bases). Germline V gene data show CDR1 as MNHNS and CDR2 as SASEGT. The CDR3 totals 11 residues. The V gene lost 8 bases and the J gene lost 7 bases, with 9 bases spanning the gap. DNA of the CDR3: TGTGCCAGCCGTAGACAGAATGAGCAGTTCTTC. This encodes CASRRQNEQFF.

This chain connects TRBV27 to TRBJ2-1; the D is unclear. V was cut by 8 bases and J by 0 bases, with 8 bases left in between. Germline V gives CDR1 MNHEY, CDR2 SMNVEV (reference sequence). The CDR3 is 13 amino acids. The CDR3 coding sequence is TGTGCCAGCTATAGTAGCTCCTACAATGAGCAGTTCTTC. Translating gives CASYSSSYNEQFF.

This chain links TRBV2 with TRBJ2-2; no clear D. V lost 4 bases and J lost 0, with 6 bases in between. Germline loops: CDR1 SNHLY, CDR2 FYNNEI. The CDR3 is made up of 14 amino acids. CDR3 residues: CASSVRPNTGELFF. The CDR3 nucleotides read TGTGCCAGCAGTGTCAGACCGAACACCGGGGAGCTGTTTTTT.

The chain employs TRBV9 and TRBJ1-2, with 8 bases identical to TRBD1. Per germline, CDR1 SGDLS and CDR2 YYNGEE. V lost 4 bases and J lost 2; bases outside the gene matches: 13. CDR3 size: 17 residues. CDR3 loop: CASSPKRGQAVNYGYTF. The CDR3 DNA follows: TGTGCCAGCAGCCCGAAACGGGGACAGGCCGTAAACTATGGCTACACCTTC.

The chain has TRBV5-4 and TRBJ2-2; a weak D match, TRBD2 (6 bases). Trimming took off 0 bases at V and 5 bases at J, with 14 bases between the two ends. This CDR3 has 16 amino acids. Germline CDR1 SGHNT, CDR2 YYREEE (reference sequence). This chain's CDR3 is CASSLGGWRETGELFF. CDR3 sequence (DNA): TGTGCCAGCAGCTTGGGGGGCTGGAGGGAAACCGGGGAGCTGTTTTTT.

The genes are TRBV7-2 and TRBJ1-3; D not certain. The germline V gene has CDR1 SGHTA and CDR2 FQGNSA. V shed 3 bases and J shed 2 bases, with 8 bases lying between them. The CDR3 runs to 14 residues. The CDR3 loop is CASSFLGPGNTIYF. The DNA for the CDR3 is TGTGCCAGCAGCTTCCTTGGCCCTGGAAACACCATATATTTT. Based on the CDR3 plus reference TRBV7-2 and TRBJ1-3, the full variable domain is GAGVSQSPSNKVTEKGKDVELRCDPISGHTALYWYRQSLGQGLEFLIYFQGNSAPDKSGLPSDRFSAERTGGSVSTLTIQRTQQEDSAVYLCASSFLGPGNTIYFGEGSWLTVV.

The CDR3 region is CASSTHGTGSYEQYF. The CDR3 region has the DNA TGTGCCAGCAGTACTCACGGGACAGGCTCCTACGAGCAGTACTTC. The chain uses TRBV6-5 and TRBJ2-7; 8 bases are a match to TRBD1. The V gene end was trimmed by 5 bases and the J gene end by 0 bases; junction bases not matched to a gene: 6. The CDR3 length is 15 residues. CDR1 and CDR2 (germline): MNHEY, SVGAGI.

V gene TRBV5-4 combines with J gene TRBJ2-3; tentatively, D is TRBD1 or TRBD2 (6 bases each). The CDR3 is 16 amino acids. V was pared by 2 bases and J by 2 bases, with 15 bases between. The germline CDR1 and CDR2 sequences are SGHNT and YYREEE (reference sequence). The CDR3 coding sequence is TGTGCCAGCAGCTTAGGCGGGACATACAACACAGATACGCAGTATTTT. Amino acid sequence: CASSLGGTYNTDTQYF.

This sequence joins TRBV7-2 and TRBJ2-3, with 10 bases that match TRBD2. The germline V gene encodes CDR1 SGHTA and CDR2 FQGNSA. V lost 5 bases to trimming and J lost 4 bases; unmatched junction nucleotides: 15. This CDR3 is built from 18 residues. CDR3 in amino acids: CASSPFLPPSGGADTQYF. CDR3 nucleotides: TGTGCCAGCAGCCCATTCCTTCCCCCCAGCGGGGGGGCAGATACGCAGTATTTT. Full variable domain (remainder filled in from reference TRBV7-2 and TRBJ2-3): GAGVSQSPSNKVTEKGKDVELRCDPISGHTALYWYRQSLGQGLEFLIYFQGNSAPDKSGLPSDRFSAERTGGSVSTLTIQRTQQEDSAVYLCASSPFLPPSGGADTQYFGPGTRLTVL.

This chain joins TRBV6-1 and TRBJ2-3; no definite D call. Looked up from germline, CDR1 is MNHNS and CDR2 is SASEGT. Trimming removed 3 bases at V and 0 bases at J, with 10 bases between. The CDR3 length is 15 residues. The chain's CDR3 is CASSDIVSSTDTQYF. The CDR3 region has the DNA TGTGCCAGCAGTGACATTGTGTCTAGCACAGATACGCAGTATTTT.

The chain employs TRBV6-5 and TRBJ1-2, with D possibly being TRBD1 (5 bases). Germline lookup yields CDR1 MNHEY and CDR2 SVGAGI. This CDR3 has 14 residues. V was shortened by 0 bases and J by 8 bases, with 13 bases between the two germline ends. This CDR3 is CASSYSSGRGGYTF. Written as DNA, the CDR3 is TGTGCCAGCAGTTACTCGTCAGGGAGAGGAGGCTACACCTTC.

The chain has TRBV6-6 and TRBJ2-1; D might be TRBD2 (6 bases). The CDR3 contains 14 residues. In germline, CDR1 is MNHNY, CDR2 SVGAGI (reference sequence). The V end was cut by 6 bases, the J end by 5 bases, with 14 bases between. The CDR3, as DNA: TGTGCCAGCAGATTTAGCGGTTCGAACAATGAGCAGTTCTTC. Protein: CASRFSGSNNEQFF.

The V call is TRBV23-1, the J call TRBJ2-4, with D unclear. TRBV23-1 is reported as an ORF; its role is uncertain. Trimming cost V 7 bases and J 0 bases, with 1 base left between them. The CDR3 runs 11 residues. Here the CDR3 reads CASKAKNIQYF. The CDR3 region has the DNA TGCGCCAGCAAAGCCAAAAACATTCAGTACTTC.

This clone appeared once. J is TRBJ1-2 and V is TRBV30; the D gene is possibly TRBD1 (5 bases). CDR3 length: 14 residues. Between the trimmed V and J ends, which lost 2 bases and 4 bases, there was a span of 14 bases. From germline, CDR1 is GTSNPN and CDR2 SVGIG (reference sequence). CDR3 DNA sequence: TGTGCCTGGAGTCGGGGGGAGCTCCTCTATGGCTACACCTTC. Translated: CAWSRGELLYGYTF.

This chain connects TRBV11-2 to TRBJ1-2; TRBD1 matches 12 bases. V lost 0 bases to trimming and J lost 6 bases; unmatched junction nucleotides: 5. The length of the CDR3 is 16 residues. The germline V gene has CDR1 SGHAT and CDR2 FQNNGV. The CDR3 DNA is TGTGCCAGCAGCTTAGATCTTGGGACAGGGGGCGATGGCTACACCTTC. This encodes CASSLDLGTGGDGYTF. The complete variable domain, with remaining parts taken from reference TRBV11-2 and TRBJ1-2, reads EAGVAQSPRYKIIEKRQSVAFWCNPISGHATLYWYQQILGQGPKLLIQFQNNGVVDDSQLPKDRFSAERLKGVDSTLKIQPAKLEDSAVYLCASSLDLGTGGDGYTFGSGTRLTVV.

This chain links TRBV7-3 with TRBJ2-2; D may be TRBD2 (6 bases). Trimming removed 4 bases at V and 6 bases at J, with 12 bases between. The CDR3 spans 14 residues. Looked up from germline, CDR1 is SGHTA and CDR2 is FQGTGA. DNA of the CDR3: TGTGCCAGCAGCTCTACACTAGCCCCCGGGGAGCTGTTTTTT. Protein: CASSSTLAPGELFF. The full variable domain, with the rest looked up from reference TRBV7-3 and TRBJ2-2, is GAGVSQTPSNKVTEKGKYVELRCDPISGHTALYWYRQSLGQGPEFLIYFQGTGAADDSGLPNDRFFAVRPEGSVSTLKIQRTERGDSAVYLCASSSTLAPGELFFGEGSRLTVL.

Here the CDR3 reads CASSQLAGSDEQFF. CDR3 bases: TGCGCCAGCAGCCAATTGGCGGGGTCCGATGAGCAGTTCTTC. This chain uses TRBV4-3 with TRBJ2-1; D perhaps matches TRBD2 (6 bases). Between the trimmed V and J ends, which lost 2 bases and 8 bases, there was a span of 13 bases. The CDR3 runs to 14 residues. Per the germline V gene, CDR1 is LGHNA and CDR2 is YSLEER.

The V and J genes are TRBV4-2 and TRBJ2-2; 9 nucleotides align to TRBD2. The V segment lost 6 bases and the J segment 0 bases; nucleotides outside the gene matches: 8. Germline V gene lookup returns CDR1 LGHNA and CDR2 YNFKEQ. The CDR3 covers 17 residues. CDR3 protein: CASRRHIAGANTGELFF. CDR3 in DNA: TGTGCCAGCAGAAGACACATAGCGGGAGCGAACACCGGGGAGCTGTTTTTT.

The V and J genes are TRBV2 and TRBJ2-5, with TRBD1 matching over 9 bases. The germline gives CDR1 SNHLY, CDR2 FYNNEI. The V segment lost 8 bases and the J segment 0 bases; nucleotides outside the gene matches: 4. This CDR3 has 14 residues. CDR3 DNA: TGTGCCAGCGGGGGACAGGGAGACCAAGAGACCCAGTACTTC. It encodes CASGGQGDQETQYF.

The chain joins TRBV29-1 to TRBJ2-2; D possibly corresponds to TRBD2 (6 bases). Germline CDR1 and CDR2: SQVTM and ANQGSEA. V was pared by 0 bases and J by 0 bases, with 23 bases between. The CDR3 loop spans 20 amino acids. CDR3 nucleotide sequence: TGCAGCGTTGAAGATCTGGGAGGTGAGGTGAAGCCCCCGAACACCGGGGAGCTGTTTTTT. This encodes CSVEDLGGEVKPPNTGELFF.

The CDR3 loop is CASRLQSSYEQYF. Here the CDR3 DNA reads TGTGCCAGCAGACTTCAAAGCTCCTACGAGCAGTACTTC. The V call is TRBV21-1, the J call TRBJ2-7; TRBD2, the table's D call, was not compared with the DNA. TRBV21-1 is recorded as a pseudogene. CDR3 length: 13 residues.

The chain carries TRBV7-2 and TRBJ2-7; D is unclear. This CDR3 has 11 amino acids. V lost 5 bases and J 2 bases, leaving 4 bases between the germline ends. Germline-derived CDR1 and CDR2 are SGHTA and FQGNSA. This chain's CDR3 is CASSPAYEQYF. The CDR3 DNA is TGTGCCAGCAGCCCCGCCTACGAGCAGTACTTC.

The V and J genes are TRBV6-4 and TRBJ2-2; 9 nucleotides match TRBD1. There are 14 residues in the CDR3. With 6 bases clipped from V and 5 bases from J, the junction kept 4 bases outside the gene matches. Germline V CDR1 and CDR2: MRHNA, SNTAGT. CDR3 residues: CASSLTGGTGELFF. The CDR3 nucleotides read TGTGCCAGCAGCCTGACAGGGGGTACCGGGGAGCTGTTTTTT.